This T cell receptor beta chain was recorded in a study of cytomegalovirus exposure and HLA in healthy donors (dated by TCRdb to about 2017). Concerning the study at large: An earlier analysis of approximately 600 of the donors reported roughly 270 Gb of sequence data and more than 90 million unique TCR beta sequences from 150 million to 200 million T cells. Roughly 310 gigabases of sequencing data and approximately 93 million unique TCR sequences were included in an early release covering roughly 600 HLA-typed donors. A later genetic analysis took genome-wide SNP genotypes for about 65% of the 666 donors and used that subset as a discovery cohort. Rather than using new phenotypic data, the later analysis identified candidate immune exposures from TCR beta sequences and from how often those sequences occurred across donors. A separate validation cohort of approximately 130 different subjects was used in addition to the roughly 640-subject first cohort. An earlier analysis of roughly 580 of the donors used high-throughput TCR beta sequencing to judge whether each TCR beta V gene segment behaved as functional or pseudogenic. The study profiled the T cell repertoires of 500 to 800 subjects by immunosequencing and related them to cytomegalovirus serostatus. HLA typing covered class I and class II loci at four-digit resolution. The genetic ancestry cluster associated with self-reported Caucasian donors included 65% to 90% of the 350 to 500 genotyped donors. Typing coverage varied by locus: roughly 629-640 donors for A, B, C, DRB1 and DQB1; approximately 560 for DQA1; more than 600 for DPA1; about 450 for DPB1. High-throughput TCR immunosequencing, statistical association of individual TCRs with disease status, and machine learning were combined to predict cytomegalovirus infection status. About five DR-DQ haplotypes were handled as single units for association and clustering, since linkage in the cohort was strong. Every discovery cohort repertoire had been produced on one sequencing platform. On average, around 200,000 unique TCR beta nucleotide sequences were sequenced per donor among 398 genotyped donors of the cohort, with around 19% of those sequences being non-productive. Donor age, sex, ethnicity and CMV serostatus were collected together with the repertoire data. The aim of the study was to test whether cataloging public T cell receptors could identify signatures of past pathogen exposure. A later analysis re-analyzed previously published TCR beta repertoires from 660 or so donors and added high-resolution HLA genotyping to study TCR occurrence patterns.

Libraries came from the immunoSEQ multiplex PCR assay. For the multiplex PCR, a mixture combining 60 forward primers for TCR Vbeta segments and 13 reverse primers for TCR Jbeta segments was used. A multiplex PCR assay on genomic DNA amplified the CDR3 region of rearranged TCR beta genes. The amplified TCR beta libraries were sequenced on the Illumina HiSeq System as 87-base-pair reads. Regarding the original processing steps: Across the roughly 640 repertoires, a later analysis counted tens of millions of unique TCR beta chains, 9 million to 14 million of which were shared by at least two donors. Raw reads were error-corrected and collapsed into unique sequences by a nearest-neighbor algorithm in which closely related sequences were merged to remove PCR and sequencing errors. Alignment of CDR3 sequences to IMGT reference sequences was used to assign V, D and J gene segments. For a sequence to be retained, at least a six-nucleotide match to both a V gene segment and a J gene segment was required. Rearrangements were classified as productive when the CDR3 lacked stop codons and remained in frame with V and J, and all other rearrangements were classified as non-productive. CDR3 was defined according to IMGT convention as the region running from the second conserved V-encoded cysteine to the conserved J-encoded phenylalanine. The earlier analysis of roughly 590 of the donors excluded sequences that lacked an unambiguous match to a single V gene segment. An earlier analysis of 500 to 700 of the donors classified V segments as functional when productive rearrangements were above 56.7% and as segregating when the standard deviation between donors was above 5%. A statistical classification framework was built to diagnose cytomegalovirus status from the catalog of TCR beta chain sequences. A later analysis assigned V and J genes by comparing TCR nucleotide sequences with IMGT/GENE-DB human TR gene sequences. Using the TCRdist pipeline, a later analysis assigned CDR3 sequences along with most-parsimonious VDJ recombination scenarios. In a later analysis, every TCR beta chain was defined by the combination of its CDR3 amino acid sequence and its V-gene family, and reads without a unique V-gene family were dropped. As a way to deal with suspected cross-contamination and a sequencing artifact, a later analysis dropped 500 to 700 nucleotide sequences that were highly shared and had low generation probability. In a later analysis, a clonal expansion index for each public chain was calculated from normalized within-repertoire ranks of inferred template counts. Generation probabilities in a later analysis came from a VDJ recombination model fitted to out-of-frame rearrangements, and those results were checked against IGoR. A later analysis scored TCR-TCR, TCR-HLA and TCR-CMV co-occurrence with hypergeometric tests, applying a repertoire-size bias correction to TCR pairs. False discovery rates were estimated in a later analysis by permuting HLA or CMV assignments 20 times. In a later analysis, co-occurring TCRs were grouped using DBSCAN, with TCRdist sequence similarity added in when clustering inside HLA-allele-positive subsets. Co-occurrence clustering excluded repertoires with fewer than 30,000 or more than 120,000 public chains, plus five with anomalous nucleotide sharing. Here the immuneACCESS table is served through TCRdb, limited to in-frame sequences with V and J called. Missing clones are a known gap in these copies; in checked studies unresolved V genes cover under half, and the rest lacks a known reason. V and J calls plus clone size are reproduced from that table; the DNA served to infer D and trimming. The sample profile shows tens of thousands of clones; roughly 78% of them were found once. The ten most abundant clones make up 4% to 5.5% of the sample.

Clipping removes 0 bases from V and 4 bases from J, with 7 as the unmatched junction base count. Including cysteine and phenylalanine, the CDR3 has 15 amino acids. Here the CDR3 DNA is all that survives: 45 bases in frame from base 1. CDR1 and CDR2, looked up from the germline V gene (reference sequence), are GTSNPN and SVGIG. On this clone: Its antigen remains unidentified. No per-base quality is available; no much larger clone lies one base away.

General findings and caveats noted by the study authors: According to a later genetic analysis, donors in an Asian-associated ancestry cluster had fewer N-insertions in productive TCRs than the approximately 630-donor mean. A total of fewer than 200 TCR beta chains were listed by the study as associated with cytomegalovirus. Compared with equally common non-associated chains, HLA-associated TCR beta chains in a later analysis were more clonally expanded and had lower generation probabilities. An association between a missense DCLRE1C variant and V-gene and J-gene trimming of TCR beta chains was found in a later genetic analysis and replicated in an independent cohort. A cluster of highly shared sequence variants was judged likely to be a technical artifact of the sequencing pipeline. This cohort had only TCR beta chains sequenced, and the lack of alpha or paired-chain data limited which features could be detected. Three of the identified cytomegalovirus-associated TCR beta chains were confirmed in vitro to be specific for cytomegalovirus antigens. Correlated functional status among segregating V segments might reflect linkage disequilibrium, but an unknown experimental factor could not be ruled out. A further reported finding was that TCR beta sequences accurately predicted the HLA-A and HLA-B alleles for most subjects in the first cohort. Over 15 rarely observed V segments, including chromosome 9 orphons, were excluded from the earlier analysis of some 590 of the donors because counts were too low. According to a later analysis, most CMV-associated TCR beta chains appeared to be HLA-restricted, and the HLA associations seemed to be driven largely by CMV exposure. Immune exposure information for the cohort was limited to CMV serostatus. According to a later analysis, parvovirus B19, influenza, CMV and Epstein-Barr virus appeared linked to several top co-occurrence clusters. HLA typing was unavailable for some donors at each locus, so association tests used only the typed subset. Most TCR sequences were seen in very few donors, while some public TCRs were found in many individuals. Because the 87-base-pair reads could not distinguish some IMGT-functional V segments, including TRBV6-2 and TRBV6-3, those segments were excluded. It was suggested by the authors that the approach could potentially be generalized to other disease states and immunological phenotypes. Broadly in line with IMGT annotations, most TCR beta V segments showed up in productive rearrangements about 90% or about 30% of the time in an earlier analysis of roughly 590 of the donors. Specific HLA alleles were associated with over 15,000 TCR beta sequences at a false discovery rate of 0.05 in a later analysis. In a later analysis, TCR association rates were found to vary across HLA loci, with the most associated TCRs seen for DRB1 alleles and the fewest for HLA-C alleles. Presence/absence analyses assumed roughly uniform sequencing depth across donors, an assumption that may not hold. In both the original and validation cohorts, the classifier was reported to diagnose cytomegalovirus status with high specificity and sensitivity. Assigning TCR associations to individual alleles was difficult when HLA alleles, especially DR and DQ, strongly co-occurred.

The cohort consisted of fewer than 700 healthy bone marrow donors. All cohort members were sampled while nominally healthy, although unrecorded immune exposures were likely present. The donor tested CMV seronegative and was one of the 352 seronegative cohort members. A peripheral blood sample was provided by each donor, and peripheral blood mononuclear cells were used for TCR beta sequencing. Genomic DNA extraction from the blood cell samples was performed with the Qiagen DNeasy Blood Extraction Kit. Here the chain combines TRBV30 and TRBJ2-5, with 8 middle bases fitting TRBD2. This TCR came from a man aged 35 to 55 in good health and CMV-seronegative. The sequenced sample consisted of PBMCs. The CDR3 amino acid sequence is: CAWSVSGSTAETQYF. Here is the DNA: TGTGCCTGGAGTGTAAGCGGGAGCACGGCAGAGACCCAGTACTTC. Extended through the reference TRBV30 and TRBJ2-5 proteins, this CDR3 yields the full variable domain: SQTIHQWPATLVQPVGSPLSLECTVEGTSNPNLYWYRQAAGRGLQLLFYSVGIGQISSEVPQNLSASRPQDRQFILSSKKLLLSDSGFYLCAWSVSGSTAETQYFGPGTRLLVL.